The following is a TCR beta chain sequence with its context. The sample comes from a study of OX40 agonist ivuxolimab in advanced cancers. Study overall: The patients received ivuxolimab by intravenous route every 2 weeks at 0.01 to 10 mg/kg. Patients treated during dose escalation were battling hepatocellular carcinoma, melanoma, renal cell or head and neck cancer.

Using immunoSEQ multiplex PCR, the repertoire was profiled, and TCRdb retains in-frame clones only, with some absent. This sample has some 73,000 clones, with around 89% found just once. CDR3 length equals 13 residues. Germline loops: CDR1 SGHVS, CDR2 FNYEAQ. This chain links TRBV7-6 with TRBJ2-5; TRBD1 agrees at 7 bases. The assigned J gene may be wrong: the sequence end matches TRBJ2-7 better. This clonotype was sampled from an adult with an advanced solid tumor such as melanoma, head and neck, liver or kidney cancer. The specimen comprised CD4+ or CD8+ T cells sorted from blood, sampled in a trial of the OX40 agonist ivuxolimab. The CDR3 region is CASSIYRGYEQYF. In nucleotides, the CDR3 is TGTGCCAGCAGCATTTACAGGGGTTACGAGCAGTACTTC.